The sequence of this TCR beta chain was determined in a study of shared clonotypes between healthy human individuals. The study's findings and limits: A small donor pool kept down the genetic and exposure-history diversity that was represented. Sequencing depth was a factor that was expected to affect clonotype sharing among donors.

Methods used by the authors: Filtering differed, since immunoSEQ gave only junction sequences and no quality scores. Clones were sequenced by immunoSEQ multiplex PCR, and TCRdb holds only the in-frame ones, with some missing. The V and J calls and the clone size are those of that table, but D and trimming were determined from the DNA. The table has 490,000 or so clones, about 80% seen once; the top ten hold around 12%. Donors, healthy HIV-negative adults, lacked recent acute infections or vaccinations. Concerning this clone: The antigen is unknown.

The receptor's source is a woman aged 40 to 49 in good health. Some clones in this sample may be carry-over from other donors' samples. The sequencing sample was made of PBMCs.

Here the CDR3 DNA reads TGTGCCTGGAACAGGGGGGGGACTGAAGCTTTCTTT. Amino acid sequence: CAWNRGGTEAFF. J is TRBJ1-1 and V is TRBV30; TRBD1 aligns across 8 bases. Germline-derived CDR1 and CDR2 are GTSNPN and SVGIG (reference sequence). Trimming at V came to 4 bases and at J to 5 bases, leaving 3 bases not matched to a gene. This CDR3 comprises 12 residues. The whole variable domain, filled in from reference TRBV30 and TRBJ1-1, reads SQTIHQWPATLVQPVGSPLSLECTVEGTSNPNLYWYRQAAGRGLQLLFYSVGIGQISSEVPQNLSASRPQDRQFILSSKKLLLSDSGFYLCAWNRGGTEAFFGQGTRLTVV.